This is a list of T cell receptor beta chains from one sample in a study of early T cells in non-severe SARS-CoV-2 infection. TCRdb processed the 5' RACE reads anew with MiXCR; each CDR3 protein has one entry. The top ten clones hold 2.6% of a sample with 25,000 to 30,000 distinct CDR3 sequences, roughly 5.1% of them seen once. Sequenced input: whole blood. The receptors originated from an adult who was a healthcare worker with PCR-confirmed SARS-CoV-2 infection or an uninfected control (not recorded which). The CDR3 runs from the conserved cysteine through the conserved F or W. D genes are given only for firm matches. Size is omitted from some rows. Given values are once, few, many or a class for expanded clones.

>16|TRBJ2-5|TRBV5-5|TRBD2|many
TGTGCCAGCAGCTTGGTCCGGACTAGCGATCAAGAGACCCAGTACTTC
CASSLVRTSDQETQYF
>13|TRBJ2-5|TRBV11-3|NA|few
TGTGCCAGCAGCTTAAAAGGAGCCACAGCTCAGTACTTC
CASSLKGATAQYF
>12|TRBJ2-7|TRBV11-3|NA|many
TGTGCCAGCAGCTTAGATCTCTACGAGCAGTACTTC
CASSLDLYEQYF
>14|TRBJ2-3|TRBV19|TRBD2|many
TGTGCCAGTAGTCTCGGGGGGGGCACAGATACGCAGTATTTT
CASSLGGGTDTQYF
>15|TRBJ1-6|TRBV11-3|NA|few
TGTGCCAGCAGCGGAGGTGGCGCCTACAATTCACCCCTCCACTTT
CASSGGGAYNSPLHF
>18|TRBJ2-3|TRBV7-9|NA|NA
TGTGCCAGCAGCTTAGGACCTCGGATAAGCGTCAGCACAGATACGCAGTATTTT
CASSLGPRISVSTDTQYF
>12|TRBJ2-3|TRBV9|NA|NA
TGTGCCAGCAGCGTAGCTGGGGATACGCAGTATTTT
CASSVAGDTQYF
>14|TRBJ1-1|TRBV5-1|NA|many
TGCGCCAGCTCCGGGACGGGAATGAACACTGAAGCTTTCTTT
CASSGTGMNTEAFF
>12|TRBJ1-2|TRBV12-3/TRBV12-4|NA|few
TGTGCCAGCAGTTTCCGGGGATATGGCTACACCTTC
CASSFRGYGYTF
>16|TRBJ1-6|TRBV28|TRBD1|many
TGTGCCAGCAGTTTCTTACTCGACAGGGAGGGATCACCCCTCCACTTT
CASSFLLDREGSPLHF
>14|TRBJ2-1|TRBV6-4|TRBD2|NA
TGTGCCAGCAGTGAAGCGGGAGGGGACAATGAGCAGTTCTTC
CASSEAGGDNEQFF
>13|TRBJ1-5|TRBV18|NA|many
TGTGCCAGCTCACCCGCGGGGGATCAGCCCCAGCATTTT
CASSPAGDQPQHF
>15|TRBJ1-5|TRBV20-1|TRBD1|many
TGCAGTGCTCCCAGGGGCAGGGGGCATAGGCAGCCCCAGCATTTT
CSAPRGRGHRQPQHF
>19|TRBJ2-3|TRBV12-3/TRBV12-4|TRBD2|many
TGTGCCAGCAGAAAGAGTTGGGCTAGCGGGAGGGCCAGGGCAGATACGCAGTATTTT
CASRKSWASGRARADTQYF
>16|TRBJ1-3|TRBV6-5|NA|many
TGTGCCAGCAGTTACCGACGGAGCAACTCTGGAAACACCATATATTTT
CASSYRRSNSGNTIYF
>11|TRBJ2-5|TRBV5-4|NA|NA
TGTGCCAGCAGCTTGTTAGAGACCCAGTACTTC
CASSLLETQYF
>14|TRBJ2-1|TRBV14|NA|many
TGTGCCAGCAGCCAAGCGGGAGTACGGAGTGAGCAGTTCTTC
CASSQAGVRSEQFF
>15|TRBJ2-3|TRBV6-1|TRBD2|few
TGTGCCAGCAGTGTGGCGGGAGGGGGCTGGGAGACGCAGTATTTT
CASSVAGGGWETQYF
>15|TRBJ2-2|TRBV2|NA|many
TGTGCCAGCAGTGATGAGGGGTTGAGCACCGGGGAGCTGTTTTTT
CASSDEGLSTGELFF
>14|TRBJ1-2|TRBV7-9|NA|medium-sized
TGTGCCAGCAGCTTCAGGACGGAATTCTATGGCTACACCTTC
CASSFRTEFYGYTF
>10|TRBJ2-5|TRBV6-1|NA|few
TGTGCCAGCAGTGAATGGACCCAGTACTTC
CASSEWTQYF
>13|TRBJ2-5|TRBV14|NA|many
TGTGCCAGCAGCCAAGAGTTAGGTCAGACCCAGTACTTC
CASSQELGQTQYF
>12|TRBJ2-7|TRBV11-2|NA|many
TGTGCCAGCAGCTCCCGCAGGAACGAGCAGTACTTC
CASSSRRNEQYF
>11|TRBJ1-1|TRBV20-1|NA|many
TGCAGTGCTAGCAACACATATGAAGCTTTCTTT
CSASNTYEAFF
>15|TRBJ2-3|TRBV20-1|TRBD2|many
TGCAGTGCTAGAGGACTAGCGGGAGTGACAGATACGCAGTATTTT
CSARGLAGVTDTQYF
>15|TRBJ1-2|TRBV24-1|TRBD1|many
TGTGCCACCAGTGATTCCGGCAGGGGGAACTATGGCTACACCTTC
CATSDSGRGNYGYTF
>16|TRBJ2-2|TRBV28|NA|many
TGTGCCAGCAGCCCCTCCGGGACTTCGCGCACCGGGGAGCTGTTTTTT
CASSPSGTSRTGELFF
>14|TRBJ2-1|TRBV7-6|TRBD2|few
TGTGCCAGCAGCTCTCTAGCGGGAGGCAATGAGCAGTTCTTC
CASSSLAGGNEQFF
>14|TRBJ1-1|TRBV6-5|NA|many
TGTGCCAGCAGTAGTACAGGGTTGGGCACTGAAGCTTTCTTT
CASSSTGLGTEAFF
>16|TRBJ2-6|TRBV18|TRBD1|NA
TGTGCCAGCTCACCTCAGGGGGCCTCTGGGGCCAACGTCCTGACTTTC
CASSPQGASGANVLTF
>15|TRBJ1-1|TRBV7-3|NA|medium-sized
TGTGCCAGCAGCTCCGGGGGGCAGCCGAACACTGAAGCTTTCTTT
CASSSGGQPNTEAFF
>15|TRBJ1-2|TRBV5-1|NA|medium-sized
TGCGCCAGCAGCTTGGCCGGGACACCGAACTATGGCTACACCTTC
CASSLAGTPNYGYTF
>17|TRBJ1-4|TRBV6-7|NA|NA
TGTGCCAGCAGTTATTCGTTCCTCGTTGCAACTAATGAAAAACTGTTTTTT
CASSYSFLVATNEKLFF
>16|TRBJ1-4|TRBV6-1|NA|NA
TGTGCCAGCAGTGAAGCCGGGCCAGCCACTAATGAAAAACTGTTTTTT
CASSEAGPATNEKLFF
>15|TRBJ2-1|TRBV11-2|TRBD1|NA
TGTGCCAGCAGCTTAGTCCGGGACAGGGACGATGAGCAGTTCTTC
CASSLVRDRDDEQFF
>14|TRBJ1-2|TRBV20-1|TRBD1|many
TGCAGTGCTGGCCGGGACAGCCCTAACTATGGCTACACCTTC
CSAGRDSPNYGYTF
>13|TRBJ2-2|TRBV19|TRBD1|many
TGTGCCAGTCGACAGGGAAACACCGGGGAGCTGTTTTTT
CASRQGNTGELFF
>13|TRBJ2-3|TRBV12-3/TRBV12-4|TRBD1|many
TGTGCCACCATGACAGGGTGGTCGGATACGCAGTATTTT
CATMTGWSDTQYF
>14|TRBJ1-1|TRBV10-1|NA|many
TGCGCCAGCAGTGAGTCGGGGGCGAACACTGAAGCTTTCTTT
CASSESGANTEAFF
>17|TRBJ2-2|TRBV7-8|TRBD2|few
TGTGCCAGCAGCTTAGCGGTGGGACTAGTCTCAGCCGGGGAGCTGTTTTTT
CASSLAVGLVSAGELFF
>15|TRBJ2-1|TRBV5-1|NA|many
TGCGCCAGCAGCTTGGCGGCTATGGCGGTTAATGAGCAGTTCTTC
CASSLAAMAVNEQFF
>13|TRBJ1-5|TRBV27|NA|many
TGTGCCAGCAGTTCCTCCTTGACCCGGCCCCAGCATTTT
CASSSSLTRPQHF
>14|TRBJ2-7|TRBV3-1|NA|many
TGTGCCAGCAGCCCTCGTGGGGCACTTGGGGAGCAGTACTTC
CASSPRGALGEQYF
>14|TRBJ2-1|TRBV5-1|TRBD1|many
TGCGCCAGCAGCTCCGAACAGGGGTACAATGAGCAGTTCTTC
CASSSEQGYNEQFF
>15|TRBJ1-1|TRBV18|NA|many
TGTGCCAGCTCACCAAGCCGAGGGGCGTACACTGAAGCTTTCTTT
CASSPSRGAYTEAFF
>14|TRBJ1-5|TRBV6-6|NA|many
TGTGCCAGCAGCCAGGCCGTTAGCAATCAGCCCCAGCATTTT
CASSQAVSNQPQHF
>12|TRBJ1-1|TRBV29-1|NA|many
TGCAGCGTTGTCATGGAGCGGGGGGTAGCTTTCTTT
CSVVMERGVAFF
>16|TRBJ2-7|TRBV7-2|TRBD1|many
TGTGCCAGCAGCCTCGGACAGGGGGCTTACTACTACGAGCAGTACTTC
CASSLGQGAYYYEQYF
>13|TRBJ1-2|TRBV29-1|TRBD1|many
TGCAGCGTTGACCCAGGGGGCCCCCGTGGCTACACCTTC
CSVDPGGPRGYTF
>15|TRBJ2-2|TRBV11-2|TRBD1|few
TGTGCCAGCAGCTTCGGGACAGGGATCGCCGGGGAGCTGTTTTTT
CASSFGTGIAGELFF
>15|TRBJ1-1|TRBV6-6|TRBD1|few
TGTGCCAGCAGGCTCCCGGGACAGGGGGCTTCTGAAGCTTTCTTT
CASRLPGQGASEAFF
>15|TRBJ2-5|TRBV25-1|TRBD1|NA
TGTGCCAGCTCTTCCCGAGACAGGGAGAAAGAGACCCAGTACTTC
CASSSRDREKETQYF
>16|TRBJ2-5|TRBV7-2|TRBD2|NA
TGTGCCAGCAGCTTACTGGAGCGGGGGGGACGAGAGACCCAGTACTTC
CASSLLERGGRETQYF
>12|TRBJ1-1|TRBV19|TRBD1|many
TGTGCCAGTAGCATCACAGGGGGCAGAGCTTTCTTT
CASSITGGRAFF
>18|TRBJ2-2|TRBV11-2|TRBD1|NA
TGTGCCAGCAGCTTAGTTCCCCACAGGGGGGCAAACACCGGGGAGCTGTTTTTT
CASSLVPHRGANTGELFF